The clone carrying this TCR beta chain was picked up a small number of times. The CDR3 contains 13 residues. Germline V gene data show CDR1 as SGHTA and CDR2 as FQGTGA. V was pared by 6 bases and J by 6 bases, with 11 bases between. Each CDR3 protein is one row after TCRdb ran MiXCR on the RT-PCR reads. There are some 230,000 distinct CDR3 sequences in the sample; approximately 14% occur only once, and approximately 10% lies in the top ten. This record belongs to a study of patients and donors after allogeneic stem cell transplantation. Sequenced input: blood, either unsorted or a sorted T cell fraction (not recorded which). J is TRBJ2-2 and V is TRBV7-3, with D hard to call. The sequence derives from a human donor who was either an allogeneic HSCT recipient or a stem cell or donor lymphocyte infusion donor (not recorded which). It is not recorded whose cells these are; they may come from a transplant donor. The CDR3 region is CASSPNLAGELFF. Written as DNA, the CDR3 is TGTGCCAGCAGTCCAAACTTGGCCGGGGAGCTGTTTTTT.